The clone carrying this T cell receptor (beta chain) was observed once. What it recognizes is unknown. This entry comes from a study of cytomegalovirus exposure and HLA in healthy donors. General study results and limits: Among TCR beta chains of equal frequency, HLA-associated ones were more clonally expanded in a later analysis. Rare TCR sequences predominated, though certain public TCRs were found in many donors.

The CDR3 is 18 residues long. PCR involved 60 Vbeta and 13 Jbeta primers. The repertoire was sequenced with immunoSEQ multiplex PCR; TCRdb's copy has only in-frame clones and lacks some. The sample yields some 140,000 clones, roughly 73% seen once. The gene calls are TRBV21-1 and TRBJ1-6; the DNA was not compared with TRBD1, the D call given in the table. TRBV21-1 is a documented pseudogene. Input material: PBMCs. This TCR was recovered from a woman aged 35 to 49 in good health and CMV-seronegative. The CDR3 protein is CASNLQGGIVPYNSPLHF. CDR3 DNA: TGTGCCAGCAATTTGCAGGGCGGCATAGTGCCCTATAATTCACCCCTCCACTTT.